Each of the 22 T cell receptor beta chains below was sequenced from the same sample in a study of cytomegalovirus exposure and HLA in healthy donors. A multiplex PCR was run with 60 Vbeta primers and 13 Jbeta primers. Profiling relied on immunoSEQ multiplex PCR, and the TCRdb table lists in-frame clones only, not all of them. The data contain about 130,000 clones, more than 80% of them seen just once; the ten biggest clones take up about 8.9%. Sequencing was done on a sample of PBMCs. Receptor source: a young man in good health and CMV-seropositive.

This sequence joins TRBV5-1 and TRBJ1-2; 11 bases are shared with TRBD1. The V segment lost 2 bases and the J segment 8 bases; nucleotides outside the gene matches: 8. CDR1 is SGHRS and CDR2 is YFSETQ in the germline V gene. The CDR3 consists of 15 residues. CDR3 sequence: CASSLPGQGVNGYTF. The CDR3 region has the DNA TGCGCCAGCAGCTTACCGGGACAGGGGGTGAACGGCTACACCTTC.

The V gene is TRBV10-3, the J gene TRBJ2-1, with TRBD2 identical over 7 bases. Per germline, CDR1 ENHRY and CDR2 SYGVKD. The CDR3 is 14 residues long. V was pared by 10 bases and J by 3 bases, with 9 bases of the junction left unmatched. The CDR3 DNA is TGTGCCAGCACCGGGACTAAGGACTACAATGAGCAGTTCTTC. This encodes CASTGTKDYNEQFF.

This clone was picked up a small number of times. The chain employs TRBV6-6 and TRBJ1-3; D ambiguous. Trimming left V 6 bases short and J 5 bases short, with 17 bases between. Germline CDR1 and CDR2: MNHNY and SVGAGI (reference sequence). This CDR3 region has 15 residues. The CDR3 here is CASSPGGSLRNTIYF. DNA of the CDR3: TGTGCCAGCAGCCCAGGTGGAAGTTTAAGAAACACCATATATTTT.

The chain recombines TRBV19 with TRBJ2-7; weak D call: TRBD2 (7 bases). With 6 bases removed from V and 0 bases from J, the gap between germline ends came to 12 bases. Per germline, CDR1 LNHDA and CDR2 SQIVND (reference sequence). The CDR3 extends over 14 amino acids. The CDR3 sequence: CASRRGGGSYEQYF. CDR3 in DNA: TGTGCCAGTAGAAGGGGGGGAGGCTCCTACGAGCAGTACTTC.

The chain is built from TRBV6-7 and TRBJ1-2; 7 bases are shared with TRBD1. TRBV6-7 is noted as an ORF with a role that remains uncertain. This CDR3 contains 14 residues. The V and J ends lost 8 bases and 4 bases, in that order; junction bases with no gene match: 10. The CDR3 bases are TGTGCCAGCGAGGGGGCCACGATGGTCTATGGCTACACCTTC. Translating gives CASEGATMVYGYTF.

CDR3 protein: CASSGPIGGERYEQYF. The CDR3 region has the DNA TGTGCCAGCAGCGGACCTATTGGCGGGGAGCGCTACGAGCAGTACTTC. The chain employs TRBV9 and TRBJ2-5, with D possibly TRBD2 on 6 matching bases. The J call may be faulty, since TRBJ2-7 better matches the DNA end. The CDR3 has 16 amino acids. Germline lookup yields CDR1 SGDLS and CDR2 YYNGEE.

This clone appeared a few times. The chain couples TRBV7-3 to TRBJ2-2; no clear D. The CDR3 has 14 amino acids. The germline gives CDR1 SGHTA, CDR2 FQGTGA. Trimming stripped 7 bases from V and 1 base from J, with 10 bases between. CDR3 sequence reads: CASTPDMNTGELFF. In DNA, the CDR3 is TGTGCCAGCACCCCCGACATGAACACCGGGGAGCTGTTTTTT.

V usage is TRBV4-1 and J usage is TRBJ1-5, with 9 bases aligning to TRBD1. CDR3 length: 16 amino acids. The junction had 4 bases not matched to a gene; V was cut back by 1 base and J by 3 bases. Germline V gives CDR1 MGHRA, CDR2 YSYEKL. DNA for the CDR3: TGCGCCAGCAGCCAAGGACAGGGGGAAGTCAATCAGCCCCAGCATTTT. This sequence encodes CASSQGQGEVNQPQHF.

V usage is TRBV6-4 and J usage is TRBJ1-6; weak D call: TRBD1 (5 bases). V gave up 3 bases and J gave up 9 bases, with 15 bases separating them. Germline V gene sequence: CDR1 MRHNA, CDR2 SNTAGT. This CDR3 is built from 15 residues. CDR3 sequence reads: CASSETQGGGSPLHF. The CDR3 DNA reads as TGTGCCAGCAGTGAAACGCAGGGAGGTGGTTCACCCCTCCACTTT.

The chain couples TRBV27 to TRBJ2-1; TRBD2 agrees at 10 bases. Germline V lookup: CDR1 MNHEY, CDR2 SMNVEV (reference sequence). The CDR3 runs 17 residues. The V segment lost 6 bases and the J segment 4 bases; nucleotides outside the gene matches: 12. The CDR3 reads CASSPLAGSLLYNEQFF. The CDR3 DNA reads TGTGCCAGCAGCCCACTAGCGGGGAGCCTCCTTTACAATGAGCAGTTCTTC.

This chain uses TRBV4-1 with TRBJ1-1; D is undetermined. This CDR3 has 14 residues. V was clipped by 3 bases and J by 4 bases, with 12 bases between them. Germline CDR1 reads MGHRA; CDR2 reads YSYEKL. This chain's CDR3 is CASSHPRGITEAFF. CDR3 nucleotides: TGCGCCAGCAGCCACCCCCGGGGTATCACTGAAGCTTTCTTT.

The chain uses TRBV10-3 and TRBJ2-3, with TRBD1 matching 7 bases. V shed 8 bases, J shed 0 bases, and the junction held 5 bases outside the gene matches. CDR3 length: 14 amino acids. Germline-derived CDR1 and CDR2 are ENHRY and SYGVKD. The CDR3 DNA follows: TGTGCCATCCGGAGACAGGGAAGCACAGATACGCAGTATTTT. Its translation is CAIRRQGSTDTQYF.

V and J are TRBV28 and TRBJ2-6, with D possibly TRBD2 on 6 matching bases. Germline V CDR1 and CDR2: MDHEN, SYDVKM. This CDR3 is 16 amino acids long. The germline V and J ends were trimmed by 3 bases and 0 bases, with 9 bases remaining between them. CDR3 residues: CASSFSGVSGANVLTF. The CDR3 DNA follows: TGTGCCAGCAGTTTCTCGGGAGTCTCTGGGGCCAACGTCCTGACTTTC. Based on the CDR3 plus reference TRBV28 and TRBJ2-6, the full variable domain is DVKVTQSSRYLVKRTGEKVFLECVQDMDHENMFWYRQDPGLGLRLIYFSYDVKMKEKGDIPEGYSVSREKKERFSLILESASTNQTSMYLCASSFSGVSGANVLTFGAGSRLTVL.

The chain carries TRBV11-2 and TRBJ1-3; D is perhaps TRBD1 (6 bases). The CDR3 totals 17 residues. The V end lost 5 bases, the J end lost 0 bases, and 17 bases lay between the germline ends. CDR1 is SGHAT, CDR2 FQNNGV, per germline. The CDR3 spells CASSPPKGVHSGNTIYF. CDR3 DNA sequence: TGTGCCAGCAGCCCCCCAAAGGGGGTGCACTCTGGAAACACCATATATTTT. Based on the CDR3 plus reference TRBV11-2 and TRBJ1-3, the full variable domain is EAGVAQSPRYKIIEKRQSVAFWCNPISGHATLYWYQQILGQGPKLLIQFQNNGVVDDSQLPKDRFSAERLKGVDSTLKIQPAKLEDSAVYLCASSPPKGVHSGNTIYFGEGSWLTVV.

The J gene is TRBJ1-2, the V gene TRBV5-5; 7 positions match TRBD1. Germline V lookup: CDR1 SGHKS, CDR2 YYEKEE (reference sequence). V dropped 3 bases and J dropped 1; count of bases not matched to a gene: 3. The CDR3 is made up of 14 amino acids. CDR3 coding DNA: TGTGCCAGCAGCTCGACAGGGAGTAACTATGGCTACACCTTC. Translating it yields CASSSTGSNYGYTF.

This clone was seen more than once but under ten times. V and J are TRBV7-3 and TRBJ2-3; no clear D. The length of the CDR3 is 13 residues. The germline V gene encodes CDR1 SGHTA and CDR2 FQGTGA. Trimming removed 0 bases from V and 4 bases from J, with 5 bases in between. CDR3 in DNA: TGTGCCAGCAGCTTAACGGGCCCAGATACGCAGTATTTT. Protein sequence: CASSLTGPDTQYF.

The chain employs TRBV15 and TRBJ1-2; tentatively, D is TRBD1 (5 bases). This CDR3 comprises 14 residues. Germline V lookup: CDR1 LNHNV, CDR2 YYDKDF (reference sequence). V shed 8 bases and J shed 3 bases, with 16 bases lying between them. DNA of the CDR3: TGTGCCACCGAAGGACATTCCCTCTACTATGGCTACACCTTC. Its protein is CATEGHSLYYGYTF.

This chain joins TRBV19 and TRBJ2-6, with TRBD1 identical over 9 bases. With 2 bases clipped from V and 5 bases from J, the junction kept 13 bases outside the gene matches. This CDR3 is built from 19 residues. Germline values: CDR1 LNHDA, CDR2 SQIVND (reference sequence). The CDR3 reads CASSINRGLLGSRANVLTF. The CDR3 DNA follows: TGTGCCAGTAGTATAAACAGGGGGCTCCTAGGTTCACGGGCCAACGTCCTGACTTTC.

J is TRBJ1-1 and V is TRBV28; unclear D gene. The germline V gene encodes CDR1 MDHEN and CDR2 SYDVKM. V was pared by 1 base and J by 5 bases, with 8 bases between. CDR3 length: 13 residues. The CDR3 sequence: CASSLSRGTEAFF. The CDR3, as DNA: TGTGCCAGCAGTTTATCGCGGGGAACTGAAGCTTTCTTT.

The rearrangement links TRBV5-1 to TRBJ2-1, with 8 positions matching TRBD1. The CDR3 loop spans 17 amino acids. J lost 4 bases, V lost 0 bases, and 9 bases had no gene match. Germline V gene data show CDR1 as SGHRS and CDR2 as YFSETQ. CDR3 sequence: CASSLVPGQGAYNEQFF. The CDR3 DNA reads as TGCGCCAGCAGCTTGGTTCCTGGACAGGGAGCGTACAATGAGCAGTTCTTC.

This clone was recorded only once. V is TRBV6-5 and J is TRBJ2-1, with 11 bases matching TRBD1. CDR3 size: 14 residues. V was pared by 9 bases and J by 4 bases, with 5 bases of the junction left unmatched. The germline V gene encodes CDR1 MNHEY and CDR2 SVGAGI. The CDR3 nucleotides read TGTGCCAGTCTCGGGACAGGGGGGTACAATGAGCAGTTCTTC. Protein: CASLGTGGYNEQFF.

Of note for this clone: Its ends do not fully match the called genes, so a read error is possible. In DNA, the CDR3 is TGTGGAACTAGCGGGGTGGGGCAAGATACGCAGTATTTT. It encodes CGTSGVGQDTQYF. The J gene is TRBJ2-3, the V gene TRBV29-1; TRBD2 aligns across 10 bases. The CDR3 consists of 13 residues. Germline V CDR1 and CDR2: SQVTM, ANQGSEA.